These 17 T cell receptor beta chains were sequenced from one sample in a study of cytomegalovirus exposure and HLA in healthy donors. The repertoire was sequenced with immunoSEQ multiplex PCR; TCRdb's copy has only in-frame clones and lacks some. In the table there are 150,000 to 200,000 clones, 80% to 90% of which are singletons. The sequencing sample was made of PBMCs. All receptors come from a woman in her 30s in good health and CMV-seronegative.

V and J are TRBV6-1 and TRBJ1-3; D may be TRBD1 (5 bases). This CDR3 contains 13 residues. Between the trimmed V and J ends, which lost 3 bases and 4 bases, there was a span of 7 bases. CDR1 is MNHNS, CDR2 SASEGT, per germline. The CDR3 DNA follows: TGTGCCAGCAGTGAGGGGCGAGGAAACACCATATATTTT. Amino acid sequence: CASSEGRGNTIYF.

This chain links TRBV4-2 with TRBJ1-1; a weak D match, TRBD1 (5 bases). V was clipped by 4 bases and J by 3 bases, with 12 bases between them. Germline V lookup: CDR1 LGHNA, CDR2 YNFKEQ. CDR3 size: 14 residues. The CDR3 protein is CASSPRVGDTEAFF. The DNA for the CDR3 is TGTGCCAGCAGCCCCAGGGTAGGGGACACTGAAGCTTTCTTT.

CDR3 protein: CAISRGGGGGAGIPCGELFF. The CDR3 nucleotides read TGCGCCATCTCTCGGGGTGGAGGAGGAGGAGCGGGGATCCCTTGTGGGGAGCTGTTTTTT. This chain links TRBV23-1 with TRBJ2-2; 7 bases align to TRBD2. TRBV23-1 is filed as an ORF, its function uncertain. The J segment lost 8 bases and the V segment lost 10 bases, leaving 31 bases of the junction unmatched. The CDR3 has 20 amino acids.

The CDR3 DNA reads as TGTGCCAGCAGCTTCCCCGGGACAGGGGGCGGCACAGATACGCAGTATTTT. It specifies CASSFPGTGGGTDTQYF. The chain carries TRBV5-4 and TRBJ2-3; 12 nucleotides match TRBD1. The germline CDR1 and CDR2 sequences are SGHNT and YYREEE (reference sequence). CDR3 length equals 17 residues. The ends lost 2 bases at V and 1 base at J; junction bases unmatched: 5.

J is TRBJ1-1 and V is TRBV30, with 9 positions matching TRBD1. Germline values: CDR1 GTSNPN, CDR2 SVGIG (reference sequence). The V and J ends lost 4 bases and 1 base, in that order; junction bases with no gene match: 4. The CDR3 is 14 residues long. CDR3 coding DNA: TGTGCCTGGACCCGGGACAGGGCGAACACTGAAGCTTTCTTT. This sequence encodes CAWTRDRANTEAFF.

The CDR3 region is CASSPTGDYGYTF. CDR3 nucleotides: TGTGCCAGCAGCCCGACAGGGGACTATGGCTACACCTTC. V gene TRBV11-2 combines with J gene TRBJ1-2, with 8 bases identical to TRBD1. Germline V CDR1 and CDR2: SGHAT, FQNNGV. Germline trimming cut 5 bases from V and 3 bases from J; bases unmatched to any gene: 2. This CDR3 contains 13 residues.

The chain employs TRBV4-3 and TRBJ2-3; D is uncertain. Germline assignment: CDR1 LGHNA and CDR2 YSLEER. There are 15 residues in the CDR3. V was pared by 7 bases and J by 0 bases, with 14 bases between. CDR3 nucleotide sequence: TGCGCCAGCAAGAGCTATCAAACTAGCACAGATACGCAGTATTTT. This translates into CASKSYQTSTDTQYF.

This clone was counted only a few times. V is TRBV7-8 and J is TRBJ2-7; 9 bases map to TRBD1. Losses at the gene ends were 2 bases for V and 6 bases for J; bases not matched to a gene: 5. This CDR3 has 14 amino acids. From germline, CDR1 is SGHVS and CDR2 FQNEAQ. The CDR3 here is CASSLRQGGIEQYF. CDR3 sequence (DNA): TGTGCCAGCAGCTTAAGACAGGGGGGGATCGAGCAGTACTTC.

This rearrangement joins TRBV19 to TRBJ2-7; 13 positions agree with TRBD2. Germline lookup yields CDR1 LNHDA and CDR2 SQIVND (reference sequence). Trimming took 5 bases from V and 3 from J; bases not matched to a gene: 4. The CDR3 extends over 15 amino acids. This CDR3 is CASSATSGGFYEQYF. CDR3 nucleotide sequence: TGTGCCAGTAGTGCGACTAGCGGGGGGTTCTACGAGCAGTACTTC.

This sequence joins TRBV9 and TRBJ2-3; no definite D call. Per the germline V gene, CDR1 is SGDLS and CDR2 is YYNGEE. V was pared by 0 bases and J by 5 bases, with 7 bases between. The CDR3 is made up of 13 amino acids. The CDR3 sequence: CASSVGAGDTQYF. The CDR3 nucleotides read TGTGCCAGCAGCGTAGGCGCCGGAGATACGCAGTATTTT.

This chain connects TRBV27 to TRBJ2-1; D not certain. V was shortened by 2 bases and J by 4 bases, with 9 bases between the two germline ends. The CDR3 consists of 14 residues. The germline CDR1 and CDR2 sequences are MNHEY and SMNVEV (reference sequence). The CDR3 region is CASSLIDGYNEQFF. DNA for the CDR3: TGTGCCAGCAGTTTAATAGACGGGTACAATGAGCAGTTCTTC.

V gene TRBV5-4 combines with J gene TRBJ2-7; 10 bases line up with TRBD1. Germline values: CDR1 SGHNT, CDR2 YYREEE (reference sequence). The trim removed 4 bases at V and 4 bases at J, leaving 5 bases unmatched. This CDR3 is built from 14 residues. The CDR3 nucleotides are TGTGCCAGCAGCACGGGACAGGGGAAGTACGAGCAGTACTTC. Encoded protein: CASSTGQGKYEQYF.

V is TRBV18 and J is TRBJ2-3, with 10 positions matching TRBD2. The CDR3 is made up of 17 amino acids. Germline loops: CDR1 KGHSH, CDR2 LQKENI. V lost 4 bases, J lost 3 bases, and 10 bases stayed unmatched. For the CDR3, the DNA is TGTGCCAGCTCACTATTCCCCGTAGCGGGGGGTACAGATACGCAGTATTTT. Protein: CASSLFPVAGGTDTQYF.

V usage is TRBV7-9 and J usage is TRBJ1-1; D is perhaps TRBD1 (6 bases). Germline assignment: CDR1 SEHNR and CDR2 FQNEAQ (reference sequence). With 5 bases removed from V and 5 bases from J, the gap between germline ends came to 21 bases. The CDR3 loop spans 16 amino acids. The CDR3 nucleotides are TGTGCCAGCAGCCCTACCGGGACACGCTTTTCGACTGAAGCTTTCTTT. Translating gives CASSPTGTRFSTEAFF.

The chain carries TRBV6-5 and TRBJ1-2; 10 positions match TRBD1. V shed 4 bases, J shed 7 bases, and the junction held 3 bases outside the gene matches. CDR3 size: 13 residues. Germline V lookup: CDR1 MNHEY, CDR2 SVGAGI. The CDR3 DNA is TGTGCCAGCAGTTCCGGACAGGGGGGTGGCTACACCTTC. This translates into CASSSGQGGGYTF.

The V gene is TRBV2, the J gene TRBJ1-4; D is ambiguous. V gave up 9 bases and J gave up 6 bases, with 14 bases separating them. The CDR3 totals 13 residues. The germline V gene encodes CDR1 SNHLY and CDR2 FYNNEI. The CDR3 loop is CASGPRLDEKLFF. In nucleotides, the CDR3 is TGTGCCAGTGGGCCCCGGCTTGATGAAAAACTGTTTTTT.

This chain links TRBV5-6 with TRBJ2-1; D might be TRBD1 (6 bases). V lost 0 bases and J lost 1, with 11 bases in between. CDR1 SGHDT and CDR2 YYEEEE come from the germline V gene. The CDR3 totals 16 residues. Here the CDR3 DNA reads TGTGCCAGCAGCTTGGGGGGGCTATTTTCCTACAATGAGCAGTTCTTC. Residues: CASSLGGLFSYNEQFF.